This TCR beta chain was sequenced in a study of T cells after yellow fever vaccination. Findings and limits, study-wide: Subsequent to the booster, the majority of primary-vaccination clones reappeared (around 96% CD4, 80% to 90% CD8).

A 5'RACE template-switching step, the method used to make TCR cDNA, added a universal primer site and UMIs. TCRdb analysed the 5' RACE reads with MiXCR anew, one entry per CDR3 protein. The data contain over 250,000 distinct CDR3 sequences, about 5% of them seen just once; the ten biggest clones take up under 3.5%. A note on this clonotype: Its matching antigen is unknown.

The V gene's germline CDR1 is DFQATT and CDR2 SNEGSKA (reference sequence). Unmatched junction bases numbered 6, after V lost 6 bases and J lost 3 bases. The CDR3 is made up of 14 amino acids. The clonotype originates from a man younger than 35 who received the YFV17D yellow fever vaccine. The sequenced sample was CD4+ T cells sorted from PBMCs, obtained on the day of the yellow fever booster vaccination. The V call is TRBV20-1, the J call TRBJ2-3, with 10 bases fitting TRBD2. CDR3 DNA: TGCAGTGCCCACTTAGCGGGGGGAACAGATACGCAGTATTTT. Its translation is CSAHLAGGTDTQYF.